Presented here are 28 T cell receptor beta chains from one specimen sequenced in a study of blood T cell repertoires in COVID-19. Profiling relied on immunoSEQ multiplex PCR, and the TCRdb table lists in-frame clones only, not all of them. The sample holds fewer than 150,000 clones; 80% to 85% are singletons and the top ten take around 12%. Sequencing input: peripheral blood. Source of these receptors: a woman in her 30s who had recovered from COVID-19.

The chain couples TRBV5-1 to TRBJ2-3; TRBD2 agrees at 10 bases. The V gene end was trimmed by 2 bases and the J gene end by 10 bases; junction bases not matched to a gene: 1. CDR1 and CDR2 from the germline V gene are SGHRS and YFSETQ. The CDR3 loop spans 12 amino acids. CDR3 protein: CASSFSGRSQYF. CDR3 nucleotides: TGCGCCAGCAGCTTTAGCGGGAGGTCGCAGTATTTT.

V is TRBV2 and J is TRBJ2-1, with 7 bases aligning to TRBD1. Per germline, CDR1 SNHLY and CDR2 FYNNEI. The CDR3 contains 15 residues. Trimming cost V 5 bases and J 2 bases; bases outside gene matches: 6. CDR3 in DNA: TGTGCCAGCAGTATTAGGGGGCTAACCTACAATGAGCAGTTCTTC. Translation gives CASSIRGLTYNEQFF. Complete variable domain (other parts from reference TRBV2 and TRBJ2-1): EPEVTQTPSHQVTQMGQEVILRCVPISNHLYFYWYRQILGQKVEFLVSFYNNEISEKSEIFDDQFSVERPDGSNFTLKIRSTKLEDSAMYFCASSIRGLTYNEQFFGPGTRLTVL.

The V call is TRBV24-1, the J call TRBJ2-3; 8 positions match TRBD2. The length of the CDR3 is 16 residues. In germline, CDR1 is KGHDR, CDR2 SFDVKD. Trimming at V came to 4 bases and at J to 0 bases, leaving 5 bases not matched to a gene. For the CDR3, the DNA is TGTGCCACCAGTGACCAGAGCGGGAGTAGCACAGATACGCAGTATTTT. As protein: CATSDQSGSSTDTQYF.

The rearrangement uses TRBV6-5 and TRBJ2-5; maybe TRBD1 (6 bases). CDR3 length: 13 amino acids. V lost 4 bases and J lost 5, with 11 bases in between. CDR1 MNHEY and CDR2 SVGAGI come from the germline V gene. The CDR3 region is CASSWPGAETQYF. The CDR3 DNA reads as TGTGCCAGCAGTTGGCCAGGGGCGGAGACCCAGTACTTC.

This chain uses TRBV29-1 with TRBJ2-2; 10 nucleotides align to TRBD1. Germline lookup yields CDR1 SQVTM and CDR2 ANQGSEA. After removal of 6 bases from V and 4 bases from J, the junction contained 20 bases not matched to a gene. There are 19 residues in the CDR3. CDR3 sequence reads: CSVQNPRDRGTWGTGELFF. CDR3 coding DNA: TGCAGCGTCCAAAACCCCCGGGACAGGGGAACATGGGGCACCGGGGAGCTGTTTTTT.

The V and J genes are TRBV3-1 (or the pseudogene TRBV3-2) and TRBJ1-5, with D possibly TRBD1 on 6 matching bases. From germline, CDR1 is LGHDT and CDR2 YNNKEL (reference sequence). V was clipped by 3 bases and J by 5 bases, with 14 bases between them. The CDR3 spans 15 residues. The DNA for the CDR3 is TGTGCCAGCAGCCAGAACGCAGGGGTGGATCAGCCCCAGCATTTT. Translation: CASSQNAGVDQPQHF.

CDR3 in amino acids: CASSILLAGEQYF. The CDR3 coding sequence is TGTGCCAGTAGTATTCTACTAGCGGGAGAGCAGTACTTC. V is TRBV19 and J is TRBJ2-7; TRBD2 matches 10 bases. CDR1 and CDR2 (germline): LNHDA, SQIVND (reference sequence). V shed 3 bases and J 7 bases; nucleotides not matched to a gene: 3. The CDR3 contains 13 residues.

V is TRBV11-2 and J is TRBJ1-2; 7 positions match TRBD1. The V gene's germline CDR1 is SGHAT and CDR2 FQNNGV. CDR3 length equals 12 residues. Trimming cost V 5 bases and J 9 bases; bases outside gene matches: 6. CDR3 nucleotide sequence: TGTGCCAGCAGCGAAGGGGACAGCCGCTACACCTTC. Translation: CASSEGDSRYTF.

V gene TRBV14 combines with J gene TRBJ1-1; D remains ambiguous. Germline CDR1 SGHDN, CDR2 FVKESK. This CDR3 region has 12 residues. Trimming took 8 bases from V and 2 from J, leaving 9 bases between them. The CDR3 loop reads CASSRVNTEAFF. The CDR3 DNA reads TGTGCCAGCTCTCGGGTAAACACTGAAGCTTTCTTT.

The chain uses TRBV27 and TRBJ2-4; 9 bases agree with TRBD2. There are 15 residues in the CDR3. The V gene's germline CDR1 is MNHEY and CDR2 SMNVEV (reference sequence). Losses at the gene ends were 2 bases for V and 1 base for J; bases not matched to a gene: 0. In DNA form, the CDR3 reads TGTGCCAGCAGTTTAAGCGGGGGGGCCAAAAACATTCAGTACTTC. Its translation: CASSLSGGAKNIQYF.

The chain couples TRBV14 to TRBJ2-5, with 7 bases lining up with TRBD2. This CDR3 contains 13 residues. J lost 4 bases, V lost 1 base, and 0 bases had no gene match. The germline V gene has CDR1 SGHDN and CDR2 FVKESK. CDR3 DNA: TGTGCCAGCAGCCAAGCGGGGGGAGAGACCCAGTACTTC. Its protein product is CASSQAGGETQYF.

The chain uses TRBV5-1 and TRBJ1-2, with 8 bases identical to TRBD1. CDR3 size: 15 residues. The V segment lost 0 bases and the J segment 4 bases; nucleotides outside the gene matches: 5. CDR1 and CDR2 from the germline V gene are SGHRS and YFSETQ. The CDR3 nucleotides are TGCGCCAGCAGCTTGGAAGGACAGGGAGTCTATGGCTACACCTTC. Encoded protein: CASSLEGQGVYGYTF.

This clone showed up just once. V gene TRBV6-1 combines with J gene TRBJ1-2, with TRBD1 matching 7 bases. The CDR3 runs to 16 residues. Germline lookup yields CDR1 MNHNS and CDR2 SASEGT. J gave up 4 bases and V 3 bases, and 11 bases lay outside the gene matches. CDR3 amino acids: CASSDAGTARLYGYTF. For the CDR3, the DNA is TGTGCCAGCAGTGACGCTGGGACAGCAAGGCTCTATGGCTACACCTTC.

This clone has just a few counts. The chain uses TRBV2 and TRBJ2-3, with 9 bases aligning to TRBD2. Germline V CDR1 and CDR2: SNHLY, FYNNEI. V shed 2 bases and J 3 bases; nucleotides not matched to a gene: 6. CDR3 length: 16 residues. CDR3 amino acids: CASSENGLAGTDTQYF. In DNA form, the CDR3 reads TGTGCCAGCAGTGAAAATGGGCTAGCGGGAACAGATACGCAGTATTTT.

CDR3 region: CASSERSRATDTQYF. CDR3 DNA: TGTGCCAGCAGTGAACGGAGCAGGGCGACAGATACGCAGTATTTT. The J gene is TRBJ2-3, the V gene TRBV6-1; D is possibly TRBD1 (5 bases). V gave up 2 bases and J gave up 3 bases, with 12 bases separating them. CDR1 MNHNS and CDR2 SASEGT come from the germline V gene. CDR3 length equals 15 residues.

The chain is built from TRBV5-1 and TRBJ1-1; perhaps TRBD1 as D (5 bases). The CDR3 is 14 residues long. With 0 bases removed from V and 4 bases from J, the gap between germline ends came to 10 bases. The V gene's germline CDR1 is SGHRS and CDR2 YFSETQ. The CDR3 loop is CASSLDRQGTEAFF. In nucleotides, the CDR3 is TGCGCCAGCAGCTTGGATAGGCAGGGCACTGAAGCTTTCTTT.

This rearrangement joins TRBV11-2 to TRBJ2-3; 16 bases fit TRBD2. This CDR3 has 17 residues. V was clipped by 5 bases and J by 5 bases; unmatched bases: 7. In germline, CDR1 is SGHAT, CDR2 FQNNGV. CDR3 sequence (DNA): TGTGCCAGCAGCCCGGGACTAGCGGGAGGGGGGGGAGATACGCAGTATTTT. It yields the protein CASSPGLAGGGGDTQYF.

The V and J genes are TRBV5-5 and TRBJ1-5; TRBD1 agrees at 8 bases. Per the germline V gene, CDR1 is SGHKS and CDR2 is YYEKEE (reference sequence). CDR3 size: 15 residues. The V segment lost 3 bases and the J segment 6 bases; nucleotides outside the gene matches: 8. CDR3 in amino acids: CASSSVTGGGQPQHF. In DNA, the CDR3 is TGTGCCAGCAGCTCAGTTACAGGGGGAGGTCAGCCCCAGCATTTT.

The chain recombines TRBV6-5 with TRBJ1-3; possibly TRBD1 for D (5 bases). The CDR3 totals 13 residues. Germline values: CDR1 MNHEY, CDR2 SVGAGI. The V gene lost 8 bases and the J gene lost 0 bases, with 8 bases spanning the gap. The CDR3 sequence: CASRGISGNTIYF. CDR3 sequence (DNA): TGTGCCAGCCGGGGGATCTCTGGAAACACCATATATTTT.

This clone has just a few counts. This same CDR3 is encoded by further DNA sequences in the sample. The rearrangement joins TRBV18 to TRBJ2-1, with D possibly matching TRBD2 (6 bases). There are 14 residues in the CDR3. Germline values: CDR1 KGHSH, CDR2 LQKENI. The germline V and J ends were trimmed by 3 bases and 5 bases, with 11 bases remaining between them. The CDR3 sequence: CASSPLAGNNEQFF. CDR3 in DNA: TGTGCCAGCTCACCCTTGGCGGGGAACAATGAGCAGTTCTTC.

This clone is a singleton in its sample. V is TRBV11-2 and J is TRBJ1-2, with TRBD1 matching over 9 bases. Germline loops: CDR1 SGHAT, CDR2 FQNNGV. The V segment lost 5 bases and the J segment 4 bases; nucleotides outside the gene matches: 8. The CDR3 covers 15 residues. The CDR3 nucleotides read TGTGCCAGCAGCACAGGCACAGGGGGCCCCTATGGCTACACCTTC. Its protein is CASSTGTGGPYGYTF.

This clone was picked up many times. The gene calls are TRBV7-9 and TRBJ2-5; a weak D match, TRBD1 (6 bases). From germline, CDR1 is SEHNR and CDR2 FQNEAQ (reference sequence). Trimming removed 2 bases at V and 1 base at J, with 11 bases between. The CDR3 consists of 15 residues. Here the CDR3 reads CASSLTSGVQETQYF. The DNA of the CDR3 is TGTGCCAGCAGCTTAACTTCAGGGGTCCAAGAGACCCAGTACTTC.

This chain links TRBV7-9 with TRBJ1-2; D is possibly TRBD1 (6 bases). The CDR3 loop spans 13 amino acids. The germline gives CDR1 SEHNR, CDR2 FQNEAQ (reference sequence). The ends were cut back, 4 bases at V and 6 bases at J, with 12 bases in the middle. CDR3 sequence: CASSWKGGDGYTF. CDR3 bases: TGTGCCAGCAGCTGGAAGGGGGGGGATGGCTACACCTTC.

CDR3 DNA: TGTGCCAGCAGCCAGATGAGGGGGTTGGTTGAAAAACTGTTTTTT. This encodes CASSQMRGLVEKLFF. The J gene is TRBJ1-4, the V gene TRBV4-2; D might be TRBD1 (6 bases). From germline, CDR1 is LGHNA and CDR2 YNFKEQ. Trimming removed 3 bases from V and 7 bases from J, with 15 bases in between. The CDR3 loop spans 15 amino acids.

This clone has just one count. This chain connects TRBV5-8 to TRBJ1-2; tentative D call: TRBD1 (5 bases). Germline loops: CDR1 SGHTS, CDR2 YDEGEE. This CDR3 region has 16 residues. V gave up 5 bases and J gave up 6 bases, with 23 bases separating them. In nucleotides, the CDR3 is TGTGCCAGCAGTCCCCTGCGGGGGAGGGCTGGGGATGGCTACACCTTC. Translation gives CASSPLRGRAGDGYTF.

This rearrangement joins TRBV19 to TRBJ2-1, with 7 bases aligning to TRBD1. The CDR3 is 14 residues long. Unmatched junction bases numbered 6, after V lost 3 bases and J lost 7 bases. Per the germline V gene, CDR1 is LNHDA and CDR2 is SQIVND (reference sequence). As DNA, the CDR3 is TGTGCCAGTAGTATTCCACAGGGGAGTAATGAGCAGTTCTTC. Translating it yields CASSIPQGSNEQFF.

This clone came up once. The V and J genes are TRBV14 and TRBJ2-4, with 8 bases aligning to TRBD1. Germline V lookup: CDR1 SGHDN, CDR2 FVKESK. V was clipped by 5 bases and J by 3 bases; unmatched bases: 9. CDR3 length equals 16 residues. CDR3 nucleotide sequence: TGTGCCAGCAGCAAAGGACAGGGATTAGGCAAAAACATTCAGTACTTC. Its translation: CASSKGQGLGKNIQYF. The whole variable domain, filled in from reference TRBV14 and TRBJ2-4, reads EAGVTQFPSHSVIEKGQTVTLRCDPISGHDNLYWYRRVMGKEIKFLLHFVKESKQDESGMPNNRFLAERTGGTYSTLKVQPAELEDSGVYFCASSKGQGLGKNIQYFGAGTRLSVL.

The chain employs TRBV19 and TRBJ1-1, with D uncertain. V was pared by 8 bases and J by 1 base, with 17 bases between. The CDR3 spans 15 residues. Germline V gene data show CDR1 as LNHDA and CDR2 as SQIVND (reference sequence). CDR3 loop: CASSVSSSPNTEAFF. DNA for the CDR3: TGTGCCAGTTCGGTATCTAGCAGCCCGAACACTGAAGCTTTCTTT.